Below, 12 T cell receptor beta chains from the same sample are listed, as sequenced in a study of T-cell memory formation after mild COVID-19. TCRdb analysed the 5' RACE reads with MiXCR anew, one entry per CDR3 protein. This sample has 110,000 to 150,000 distinct CDR3 sequences, with less than 25% found just once. Specimen: PBMCs or a T cell subset sorted from them (not recorded which). All receptors come from an adult woman who had mild COVID-19 (a few samples of this study predate the infection). Cell type and time point are not known.

The chain is built from TRBV7-9 and TRBJ2-6, with D perhaps matching TRBD1 (6 bases). The CDR3 has 15 amino acids. The germline V gene has CDR1 SEHNR and CDR2 FQNEAQ (reference sequence). V was trimmed by 5 bases and J by 4 bases, leaving 12 bases between them. The CDR3 nucleotides are TGTGCCAGCAGCCTAGGGGACACCGGGGCCAACGTCCTGACTTTC. It specifies CASSLGDTGANVLTF.

V is TRBV6-5 and J is TRBJ2-5; perhaps TRBD1 as D (6 bases). From germline, CDR1 is MNHEY and CDR2 SVGAGI. This CDR3 region has 12 residues. V lost 6 bases, J lost 5 bases, and 10 bases lay in between. DNA for the CDR3: TGTGCCAGCAGCACAGGGTGGGAGACCCAGTACTTC. Amino acid sequence: CASSTGWETQYF.

This clonotype was counted between two and nine times. J is TRBJ1-2 and V is TRBV7-9, with D tentatively TRBD1 (5 bases). The germline V and J ends were trimmed by 3 bases and 3 bases, with 8 bases remaining between them. From germline, CDR1 is SEHNR and CDR2 FQNEAQ (reference sequence). The CDR3 is 13 amino acids. The CDR3, as DNA: TGTGCCAGCAGCTTTCCGGGGGACTATGGCTACACCTTC. Translation gives CASSFPGDYGYTF.

This sequence joins TRBV29-1 and TRBJ2-7; 9 nucleotides align to TRBD2. V trimming: 5 bases; J trimming: 3 bases; junction bases outside the gene matches: 8. CDR1 is SQVTM, CDR2 ANQGSEA, per germline. This CDR3 spans 14 amino acids. The CDR3 bases are TGCAGCGTTCGGGATAGCGGGGGCCACTACGAGCAGTACTTC. Its translation: CSVRDSGGHYEQYF.

In its sample, this clonotype was seen a few times. This rearrangement joins TRBV7-8 to TRBJ2-1, with 12 positions matching TRBD2. The CDR3 has 15 residues. CDR1 is SGHVS and CDR2 is FQNEAQ in the germline V gene. V gave up 4 bases and J gave up 9 bases; unmatched junction bases: 7. For the CDR3, the DNA is TGTGCCAGCAGCTCACCTAGCGGGGGGGCCTCTGAGCAGTTCTTC. Translated, it gives CASSSPSGGASEQFF.

The chain carries TRBV5-1 and TRBJ1-4; D ambiguous. The CDR3 length is 15 residues. Trimming removed 4 bases from V and 4 bases from J, with 14 bases in between. Looked up from germline, CDR1 is SGHRS and CDR2 is YFSETQ. The CDR3 DNA reads as TGCGCCAGCAGCCCGGCAGACCGGGATAATGAAAAACTGTTTTTT. It is translated as CASSPADRDNEKLFF.

This chain joins TRBV5-1 and TRBJ2-7; D possibly uses TRBD1 or TRBD2 (5 bases each). Germline assignment: CDR1 SGHRS and CDR2 YFSETQ. This CDR3 region has 16 residues. The V end lost 0 bases, the J end lost 0 bases, and 13 bases lay between the germline ends. The CDR3 nucleotides are TGCGCCAGCAGCTTGGAGGCAGGGACGAGCTCCTACGAGCAGTACTTC. Its translation: CASSLEAGTSSYEQYF.

The V call is TRBV6-1, the J call TRBJ2-1; no reliable D call. The CDR3 extends over 13 amino acids. V was clipped by 7 bases and J by 9 bases, with 16 bases between them. Per germline, CDR1 MNHNS and CDR2 SASEGT. CDR3 DNA: TGTGCCAGCACTCCGGGCAGCATCGTTGAGCAGTTCTTC. It specifies CASTPGSIVEQFF.

Worth noting for this clonotype: An end of the junction does not agree with germline; a read error may underlie this. J is TRBJ2-3 and V is TRBV7-7, with 7 bases fitting TRBD2. The germline V gene has CDR1 SSHAT and CDR2 FNYEAQ (reference sequence). The CDR3 runs to 16 residues. CDR3: CASSLREGPFTDTQYF. CDR3 nucleotide sequence: TGTGCTAGCAGCCTCAGGGAGGGCCCCTTCACAGATACGCAGTATTTT.

The J gene is TRBJ1-1, the V gene TRBV4-3, with TRBD1 as a possible D gene (6 bases). Germline V lookup: CDR1 LGHNA, CDR2 YSLEER. The length of the CDR3 is 15 residues. Trimming cost V 0 bases and J 0 bases, with 8 bases left between them. CDR3 DNA: TGCGCCAGCAGCCAAGAACAGGGACTGAACACTGAAGCTTTCTTT. Translated, it gives CASSQEQGLNTEAFF.

This clonotype occurred a few times. The rearrangement links TRBV19 to TRBJ2-5; D gene ambiguous. V dropped 0 bases and J dropped 1 base, with 15 bases sitting between them. The germline V gene has CDR1 LNHDA and CDR2 SQIVND (reference sequence). The CDR3 is 17 residues long. CDR3 DNA: TGTGCCAGTAGTATAGATTCCCAGTCGAAAGTCCAAGAGACCCAGTACTTC. Residues: CASSIDSQSKVQETQYF.

The chain couples TRBV24-1 to TRBJ2-1; a weak D match, TRBD1 (6 bases). The CDR3 is made up of 16 amino acids. The V gene lost 1 base and the J gene lost 6 bases, with 15 bases spanning the gap. The germline CDR1 and CDR2 sequences are KGHDR and SFDVKD. CDR3 nucleotide sequence: TGTGCCACCAGTGATTTTTTATCAGGACAGCTCAATGAGCAGTTCTTC. This translates into CATSDFLSGQLNEQFF.